This T cell receptor (beta chain) was observed in a study of CD8+ T cells in alopecia areata. Study-wide background: Scoring of severity for treated patients was based on percentage of affected scalp area.

As to treatment: oral pan-JAK inhibitor, 5-10 mg twice daily. Extracted from the samples, RNA was reverse transcribed into cDNA to serve as the sequencing template. Sequenced by immunoSEQ multiplex PCR; TCRdb stores in-frame clones only, minus some. The sample includes approximately 200,000 clones, roughly three fifths of them seen just once. The germline gives CDR1 MNHEY, CDR2 SMNVEV (reference sequence). V lost 4 bases to trimming and J lost 7 bases, with 10 bases between them. This CDR3 is built from 12 residues. General study findings and limits: Treatment with tofacitinib significantly lowered scalp clonality and reduced expanded CD8+ clones among the top 100.

Note on this clone: Its antigen remains unknown.

This TCR was recovered from a human donor with alopecia areata. The sequences come from CD4+ T cells sorted from blood, collected at week 4, from a patient treated with tofacitinib. This chain uses TRBV27 with TRBJ1-2; D not resolved. The CDR3, as DNA: TGTGCCAGCAGTTCGGGCCTCCGTGGCTACACCTTC. It codes for CASSSGLRGYTF.